These T cell receptor beta chains were read from a single sample in a study of T cell responses to AZD1222 COVID-19 vaccine. Produced via immunoSEQ multiplex PCR; TCRdb's table is partial and in-frame only. The sample carries about 140,000 clones, about 90% recorded once. Sequences were derived from peripheral blood, sampled 28 days after the second dose of the MenACWY control vaccine. The receptors originated from an adult who received the MenACWY meningococcal vaccine as a control. CDR3s include the opening cysteine and the closing phenylalanine or tryptophan.

TRBJ1-3 TRBV18 CASSPGTANSGNTIYF
TRBJ2-3 TRBV5-1 CASSPGGVATQYF
TRBJ1-4 TRBV6-2/TRBV6-3 CASSPAAGGNEKLFF
TRBJ2-2 TRBV7-6 CASSLGASYTGELFF
TRBJ2-3 TRBV14 CASSQAGNTDTQYF
TRBJ2-1 TRBV2 CATRTDRGSGNEQFF
TRBJ1-6 TRBV9 CASSAPDSKGTYNSPLHF
TRBJ2-4 TRBV6-2/TRBV6-3 CASSYSILGLAKNIQYF
TRBJ2-7 TRBV3-1/TRBV3-2 CASSQEGGRVIYEQYF
TRBJ2-5 TRBV12-5 CASGRSTGLAGVGETQYF
TRBJ1-6 TRBV4-1 CASSQDQPERSSPLHF
TRBJ2-2 TRBV6-2/TRBV6-3 CASSYGGGELFF
TRBJ1-3 TRBV5-1 CASSLVPPGQGENTIYF
TRBJ1-2 TRBV6-5 CASSWTGAANYGYTF
TRBJ2-7 TRBV18 CASSPPAGAYGEQYF
TRBJ2-3 TRBV5-1 CASSLVPGAGTDTQYF
TRBJ1-1 TRBV3-1/TRBV3-2 CASSQGGQPGTEAFF
TRBJ2-1 TRBV7-2 CASTSSWGQEQFF